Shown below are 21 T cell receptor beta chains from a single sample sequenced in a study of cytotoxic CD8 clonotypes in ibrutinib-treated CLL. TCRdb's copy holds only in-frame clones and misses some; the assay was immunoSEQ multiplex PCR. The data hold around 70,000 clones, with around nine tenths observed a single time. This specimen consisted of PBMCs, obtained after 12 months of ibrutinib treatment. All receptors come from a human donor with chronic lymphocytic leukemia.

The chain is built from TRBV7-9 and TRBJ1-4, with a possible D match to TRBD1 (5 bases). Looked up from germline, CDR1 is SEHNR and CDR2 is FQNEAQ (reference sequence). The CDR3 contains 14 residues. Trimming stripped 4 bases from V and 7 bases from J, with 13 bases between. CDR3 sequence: CASSSTRQPEKLFF. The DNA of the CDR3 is TGTGCCAGCAGCTCGACTAGACAGCCTGAAAAACTGTTTTTT.

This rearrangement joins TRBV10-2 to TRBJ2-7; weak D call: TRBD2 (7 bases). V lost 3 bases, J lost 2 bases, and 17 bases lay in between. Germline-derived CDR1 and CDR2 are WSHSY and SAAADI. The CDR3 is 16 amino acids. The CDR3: CASSEHKGGATYEQYF. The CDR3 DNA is TGCGCCAGCAGTGAACACAAGGGGGGGGCCACCTACGAGCAGTACTTC.

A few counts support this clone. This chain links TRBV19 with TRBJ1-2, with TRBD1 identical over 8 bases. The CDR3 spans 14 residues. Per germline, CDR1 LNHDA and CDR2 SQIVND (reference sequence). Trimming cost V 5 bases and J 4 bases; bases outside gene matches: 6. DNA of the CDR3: TGTGCCAGTAGTTTGGACAGGGTTGGCTATGGCTACACCTTC. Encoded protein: CASSLDRVGYGYTF.

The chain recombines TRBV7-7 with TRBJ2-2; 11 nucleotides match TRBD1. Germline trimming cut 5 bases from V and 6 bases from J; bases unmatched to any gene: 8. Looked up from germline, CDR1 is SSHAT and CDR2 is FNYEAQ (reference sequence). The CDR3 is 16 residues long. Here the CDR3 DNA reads TGTGCCAGCAGCCCCCAACCGGGACAGGGGGCCGGGGAGCTGTTTTTT. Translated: CASSPQPGQGAGELFF.

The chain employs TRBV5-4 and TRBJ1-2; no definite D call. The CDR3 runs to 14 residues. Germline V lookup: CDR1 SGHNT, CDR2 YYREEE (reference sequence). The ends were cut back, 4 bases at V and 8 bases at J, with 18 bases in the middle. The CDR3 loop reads CASSAPDVAGGYTF. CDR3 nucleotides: TGTGCCAGCAGCGCCCCGGACGTCGCAGGCGGCTACACCTTC.

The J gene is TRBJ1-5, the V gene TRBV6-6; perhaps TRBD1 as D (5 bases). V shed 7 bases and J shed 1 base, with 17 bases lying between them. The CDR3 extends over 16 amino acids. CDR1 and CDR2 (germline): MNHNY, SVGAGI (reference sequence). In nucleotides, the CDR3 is TGTGCCAGCACAAGTGTGAGGGGCTCGAGCAATCAGCCCCAGCATTTT. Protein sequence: CASTSVRGSSNQPQHF.

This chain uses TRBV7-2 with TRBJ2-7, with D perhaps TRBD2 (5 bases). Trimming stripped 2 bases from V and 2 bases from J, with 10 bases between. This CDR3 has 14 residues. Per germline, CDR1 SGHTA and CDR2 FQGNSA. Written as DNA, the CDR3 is TGTGCCAGCAGCTTAAGCGGTACCGCCTACGAGCAGTACTTC. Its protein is CASSLSGTAYEQYF.

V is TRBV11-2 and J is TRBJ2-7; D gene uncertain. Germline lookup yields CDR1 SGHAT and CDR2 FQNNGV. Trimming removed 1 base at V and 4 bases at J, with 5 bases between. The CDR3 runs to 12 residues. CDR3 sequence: CASSLAEYEQYF. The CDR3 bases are TGTGCCAGCAGCTTAGCAGAATACGAGCAGTACTTC.

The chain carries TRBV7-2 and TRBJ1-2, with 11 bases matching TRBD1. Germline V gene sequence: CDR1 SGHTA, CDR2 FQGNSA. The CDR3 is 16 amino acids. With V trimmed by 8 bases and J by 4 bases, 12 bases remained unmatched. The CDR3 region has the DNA TGTGCCAGCCTCCCGGACAGGGGGCTTCCGAGCTATGGCTACACCTTC. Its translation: CASLPDRGLPSYGYTF.

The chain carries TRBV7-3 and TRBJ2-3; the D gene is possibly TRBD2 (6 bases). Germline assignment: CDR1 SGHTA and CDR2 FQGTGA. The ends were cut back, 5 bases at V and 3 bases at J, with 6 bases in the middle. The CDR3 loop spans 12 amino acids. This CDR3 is CASSRGTDTQYF. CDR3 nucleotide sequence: TGTGCCAGCAGCCGGGGGACAGATACGCAGTATTTT. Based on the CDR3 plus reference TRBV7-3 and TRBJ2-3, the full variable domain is GAGVSQTPSNKVTEKGKYVELRCDPISGHTALYWYRQSLGQGPEFLIYFQGTGAADDSGLPNDRFFAVRPEGSVSTLKIQRTERGDSAVYLCASSRGTDTQYFGPGTRLTVL.

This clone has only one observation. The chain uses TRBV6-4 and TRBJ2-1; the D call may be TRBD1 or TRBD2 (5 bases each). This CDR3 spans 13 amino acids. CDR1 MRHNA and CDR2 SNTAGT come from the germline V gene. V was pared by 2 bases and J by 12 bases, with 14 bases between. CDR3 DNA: TGTGCCAGCAGTGACGGGGGTCCCCTCGGGCAGTTCTTC. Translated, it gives CASSDGGPLGQFF.

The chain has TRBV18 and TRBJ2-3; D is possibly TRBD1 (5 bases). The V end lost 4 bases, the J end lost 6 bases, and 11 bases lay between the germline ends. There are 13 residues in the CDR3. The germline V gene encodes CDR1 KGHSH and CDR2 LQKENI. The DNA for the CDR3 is TGTGCCAGCTCACGTGGGGCAGGTGATACGCAGTATTTT. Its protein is CASSRGAGDTQYF. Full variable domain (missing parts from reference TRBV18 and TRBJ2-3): NAGVMQNPRHLVRRRGQEARLRCSPMKGHSHVYWYRQLPEEGLKFMVYLQKENIIDESGMPKERFSAEFPKEGPSILRIQQVVRGDSAAYFCASSRGAGDTQYFGPGTRLTVL.

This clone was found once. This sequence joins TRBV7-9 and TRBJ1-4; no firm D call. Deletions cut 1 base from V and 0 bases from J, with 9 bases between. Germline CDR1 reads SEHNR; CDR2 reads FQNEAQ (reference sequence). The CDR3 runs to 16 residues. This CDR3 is CASSLVHSATNEKLFF. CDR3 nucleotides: TGTGCCAGCAGCTTAGTGCACTCTGCAACTAATGAAAAACTGTTTTTT.

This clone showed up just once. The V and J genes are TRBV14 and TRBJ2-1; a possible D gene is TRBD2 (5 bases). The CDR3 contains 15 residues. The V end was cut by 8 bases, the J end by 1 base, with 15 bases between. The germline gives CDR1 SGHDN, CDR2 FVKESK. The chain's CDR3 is CASRSSKASYNEQFF. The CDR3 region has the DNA TGTGCCAGCCGATCTAGCAAAGCGTCCTACAATGAGCAGTTCTTC.

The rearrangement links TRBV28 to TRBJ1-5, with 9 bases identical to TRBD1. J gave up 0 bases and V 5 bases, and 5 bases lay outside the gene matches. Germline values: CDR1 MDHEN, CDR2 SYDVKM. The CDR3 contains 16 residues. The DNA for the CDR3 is TGTGCCAGCAGTAAGGACAGGGGACATAGCAATCAGCCCCAGCATTTT. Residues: CASSKDRGHSNQPQHF.

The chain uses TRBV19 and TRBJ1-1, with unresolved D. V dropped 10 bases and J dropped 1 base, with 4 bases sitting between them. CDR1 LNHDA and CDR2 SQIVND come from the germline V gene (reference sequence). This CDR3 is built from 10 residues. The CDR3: CATGNTEAFF. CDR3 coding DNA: TGTGCCACCGGGAACACTGAAGCTTTCTTT.

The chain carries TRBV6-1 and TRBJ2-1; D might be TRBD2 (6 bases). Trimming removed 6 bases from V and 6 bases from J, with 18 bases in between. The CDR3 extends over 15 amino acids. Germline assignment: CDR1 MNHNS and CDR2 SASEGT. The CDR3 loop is CASRERANPGNEQFF. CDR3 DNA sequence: TGTGCCAGCAGAGAGCGGGCCAACCCGGGCAATGAGCAGTTCTTC.

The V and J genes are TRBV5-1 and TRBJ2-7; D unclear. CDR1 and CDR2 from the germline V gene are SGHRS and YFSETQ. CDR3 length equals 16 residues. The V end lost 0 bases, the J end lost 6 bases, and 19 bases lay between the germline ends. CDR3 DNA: TGCGCCAGCAGCTTGGCTGGTACAGCCGGCTCAGGCGAGCAGTACTTC. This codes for CASSLAGTAGSGEQYF.

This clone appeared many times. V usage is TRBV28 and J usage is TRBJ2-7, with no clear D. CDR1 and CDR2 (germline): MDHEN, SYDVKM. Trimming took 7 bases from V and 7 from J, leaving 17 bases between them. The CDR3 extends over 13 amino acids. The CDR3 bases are TGTGCCAGCACCCGAAACGTTGCGGTGGAGCAGTACTTC. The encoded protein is CASTRNVAVEQYF.

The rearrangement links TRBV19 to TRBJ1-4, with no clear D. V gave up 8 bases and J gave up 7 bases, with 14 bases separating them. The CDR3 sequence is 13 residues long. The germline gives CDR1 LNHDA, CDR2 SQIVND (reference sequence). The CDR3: CASLRGWGEKLFF. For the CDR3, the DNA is TGTGCCAGTCTCCGAGGGTGGGGTGAAAAACTGTTTTTT.

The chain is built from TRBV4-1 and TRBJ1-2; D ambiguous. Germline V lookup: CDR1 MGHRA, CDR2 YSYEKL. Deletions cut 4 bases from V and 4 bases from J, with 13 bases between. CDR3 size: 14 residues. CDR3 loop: CASSPRVDTYGYTF. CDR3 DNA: TGCGCCAGCAGCCCTCGGGTGGATACCTATGGCTACACCTTC.